Sequencing of this T cell receptor beta chain was carried out in a study of T cells in localized non-small cell lung cancer. Whole-study results and caveats: Elevated blood T cell density was associated with longer overall survival.

The method was immunoSEQ multiplex PCR; TCRdb's version includes in-frame clones alone and lacks a portion of them. The sample records about 23,000 clones, roughly 89% being singletons. This clone was counted a single time. Antigen unknown. The CDR3 sequence is 13 residues long. The germline V and J ends were trimmed by 0 bases and 5 bases, with 4 bases remaining between them. CDR1 is LGHNA, CDR2 YSLEER, per germline. Here the sequenced sample was peripheral blood, taken before any cancer treatment. The genes are TRBV4-3 and TRBJ2-2; D remains unclear. The clonotype comes from a male donor aged 60 or over with stage I lung adenocarcinoma. The CDR3, as DNA: TGCGCCAGCAGCCAAGAGATGACCGGGGAGCTGTTTTTT. Translation: CASSQEMTGELFF.